This TCR beta chain was sequenced for a study of blood T cell repertoires in COVID-19. Trimming at V came to 4 bases and at J to 6 bases, leaving 14 bases not matched to a gene. There are 16 residues in the CDR3. Germline CDR1 is MGHRA and CDR2 is YSYEKL. Sequencing was performed with immunoSEQ multiplex PCR; in TCRdb, only in-frame clones are kept and a portion is missing. The table lists some 200,000 clones, approximately 90% of them singletons. The genes are TRBV4-1 and TRBJ1-1; 7 positions match TRBD1. The TCR comes from a woman in her 70s with COVID-19, enrolled during active disease. The sample consisted of peripheral blood. CDR3 residues: CASSPKTSDRLPEAFF. The CDR3 nucleotides read TGCGCCAGCAGCCCAAAAACCTCGGACAGGCTTCCTGAAGCTTTCTTT.